This is a list of T cell receptor beta chains from one sample in a study of T-cell memory formation after mild COVID-19. Via MiXCR, TCRdb re-called the 5' RACE reads, giving one row per CDR3 protein. The sample has some 160,000 distinct CDR3 sequences; around a third are singletons. Sequencing input: PBMCs or a T cell subset sorted from them (not recorded which). The receptors were sampled from an adult woman who had mild COVID-19 (a few samples of this study predate the infection). Cell type and time point are not known. The CDR3 runs from the conserved cysteine through the conserved F or W. D genes are given only for firm matches. Some rows have no size entry. The others give once, few or many, or a class for an expanded clone.

d_call j_call v_call clone_size cdr3_aa cdr3_nt
TRBD2 TRBJ2-1 TRBV29-1 NA CSVEVGLAGGPRYNEQFF TGCAGCGTTGAAGTCGGACTAGCGGGAGGGCCAAGGTACAATGAGCAGTTCTTC
NA TRBJ2-2 TRBV29-1 few CSVSWTVNTGELFF TGCAGCGTTTCTTGGACAGTCAACACCGGGGAGCTGTTTTTT
NA TRBJ2-7 TRBV6-1 NA CAQGRGTAVIGIKLYEQYF TGTGCACAAGGAAGGGGGACGGCGGTGATCGGGATTAAACTCTACGAGCAGTACTTC
TRBD1 TRBJ1-5 TRBV6-2/TRBV6-3 NA CASSPPPRTGGAYSNQPQHF TGTGCCAGCAGTCCCCCCCCCAGGACAGGGGGCGCGTATAGCAATCAGCCCCAGCATTTT
NA TRBJ2-1 TRBV7-9 NA CASSLGSGNEQFF TGTGCCAGCAGCTTGGGATCAGGGAATGAGCAGTTCTTC
NA TRBJ1-2 TRBV5-6 NA CASSPTAGGYGYTF TGTGCCAGCAGTCCTACCGCGGGAGGCTATGGCTACACCTTC
TRBD1 TRBJ2-6 TRBV5-1 NA CASSRESTGTGANVLTF TGCGCCAGCAGTCGCGAATCGACAGGGACTGGGGCCAACGTCCTGACTTTC
TRBD1 TRBJ1-2 TRBV29-1 many CSIRTGAAYYGYTF TGCAGCATTCGAACAGGGGCTGCCTACTATGGCTACACCTTC
TRBD1 TRBJ2-7 TRBV7-9 NA CASSLEGRQGFSYEQYF TGTGCCAGCAGCTTAGAGGGGAGACAGGGGTTCTCCTACGAGCAGTACTTC
NA TRBJ2-1 TRBV4-3 few CASSQGRLARNEQFF TGCGCCAGCAGCCAAGGCCGGCTAGCCCGCAATGAGCAGTTCTTC
NA TRBJ1-1 TRBV6-2/TRBV6-3 NA CASSLWQHEAFF TGTGCCAGCAGTTTGTGGCAGCATGAAGCTTTCTTT
NA TRBJ2-6 TRBV6-6 many CASGQLSSGANVLTF TGTGCCAGCGGACAGCTCAGCTCTGGGGCCAACGTCCTGACTTTC
NA TRBJ2-2 TRBV12-3/TRBV12-4 NA CASSFGDFTGELFF TGTGCCAGCAGTTTCGGGGATTTTACCGGGGAGCTGTTTTTT
NA TRBJ1-4 TRBV7-9 few CASSLATIRFEKLFF TGTGCCAGCAGCTTAGCCACTATTAGGTTCGAAAAACTGTTTTTT